This TCR beta chain emerged from a study of T cell changes during pregnancy in multiple sclerosis. Germline V gives CDR1 SGDLS, CDR2 YYNGEE. The CDR3 covers 15 residues. The V gene end was trimmed by 0 bases and the J gene end by 5 bases; junction bases not matched to a gene: 5. Sequenced by immunoSEQ multiplex PCR; TCRdb stores in-frame clones only, minus some. This table has approximately 32,000 clones, roughly 89% appearing once. The chain has TRBV9 and TRBJ2-1; 7 bases fit TRBD2. The source of this sequence is a female donor with multiple sclerosis, enrolled in a pregnancy study. Source: CD8+ T cells from peripheral blood mononuclear cells, taken in the second trimester of pregnancy. The CDR3 sequence: CASSVGGTTHNEQFF. Here the CDR3 DNA reads TGTGCCAGCAGCGTAGGTGGGACTACACACAATGAGCAGTTCTTC. The whole variable domain, filled in from reference TRBV9 and TRBJ2-1, reads DSGVTQTPKHLITATGQRVTLRCSPRSGDLSVYWYQQSLDQGLQFLIQYYNGEERAKGNILERFSAQQFPDLHSELNLSSLELGDSALYFCASSVGGTTHNEQFFGPGTRLTVL.